Below, 20 T cell receptor beta chains from the same sample are listed, as sequenced in a study of cytomegalovirus exposure and HLA in healthy donors (TCRdb year 2017). Libraries were constructed by the immunoSEQ multiplex PCR assay. This is the immuneACCESS table as TCRdb keeps it, with only in-frame sequences that have V and J called. A part of the clones is gone; compared with another copy, unresolved V genes explain less than half, and the rest is unexplained. This sample gives roughly 220,000 clones in total; just over 90% of them show up just once. Approximately 0.99% of the sample lies in the top ten. Sequenced sample: PBMCs. These receptors all stem from a woman aged 18-35 years in good health and CMV-seronegative.

The V call is TRBV27, the J call TRBJ2-3; 8 positions agree with TRBD2. V gave up 3 bases and J gave up 1 base; unmatched junction bases: 6. This CDR3 spans 16 amino acids. The germline CDR1 and CDR2 sequences are MNHEY and SMNVEV (reference sequence). This chain's CDR3 is CASSLVASGRTDTQYF. Written as DNA, the CDR3 is TGTGCCAGCAGTTTGGTGGCTAGCGGGCGCACAGATACGCAGTATTTT.

This clone turned up a few times. J is TRBJ2-3 and V is TRBV6-5; a weak D match, TRBD2 (5 bases). Deletions cut 6 bases from V and 4 bases from J, with 14 bases between. CDR3 size: 14 residues. Germline CDR1 MNHEY, CDR2 SVGAGI. CDR3 in DNA: TGTGCCAGCAGGCCCCGAGCGGCAGCAGATACGCAGTATTTT. Its translation: CASRPRAAADTQYF.

The chain links TRBV5-6 to TRBJ2-1; TRBD2 aligns across 12 bases. Losses at the gene ends were 0 bases for V and 6 bases for J; bases not matched to a gene: 7. The germline gives CDR1 SGHDT, CDR2 YYEEEE. The CDR3 totals 17 residues. The CDR3 DNA follows: TGTGCCAGCAGCTTGGTAGGTCTAGCGGGAGGGCCCAATGAGCAGTTCTTC. Translation: CASSLVGLAGGPNEQFF.

The V gene is TRBV4-1, the J gene TRBJ2-1; tentatively, D is TRBD2 (5 bases). Germline V gene data show CDR1 as MGHRA and CDR2 as YSYEKL. This CDR3 spans 15 amino acids. Trimming cost V 4 bases and J 0 bases, with 10 bases left between them. The CDR3 reads CASSRTASSYNEQFF. The CDR3 DNA follows: TGCGCCAGCAGCCGGACTGCGAGCTCCTACAATGAGCAGTTCTTC.

This chain connects TRBV25-1 to TRBJ1-4; D call uncertain. V lost 3 bases to trimming and J lost 7 bases, with 9 bases between them. Per the germline V gene, CDR1 is MGHDK and CDR2 is SYGVNS. The CDR3 contains 13 residues. The CDR3 nucleotides are TGTGCCAGCAGTGACCGTGTCTTTGAAAAACTGTTTTTT. This sequence encodes CASSDRVFEKLFF.

The genes are TRBV27 and TRBJ2-1; 10 nucleotides line up with TRBD2. Trimming at V came to 6 bases and at J to 7 bases, leaving 12 bases not matched to a gene. The CDR3 contains 16 residues. Germline CDR1 and CDR2: MNHEY and SMNVEV (reference sequence). In DNA, the CDR3 is TGTGCCAGCAGCCCAGAGTCTAGCGGGAGAGGGAATGAGCAGTTCTTC. It translates to CASSPESSGRGNEQFF.

The table lists this clone with a count of one. This rearrangement joins TRBV27 to TRBJ2-7, with 7 positions matching TRBD1. The CDR3 consists of 13 residues. Germline CDR1 MNHEY, CDR2 SMNVEV (reference sequence). V lost 5 bases, J lost 3 bases, and 4 bases stayed unmatched. For the CDR3, the DNA is TGTGCCAGCAGTCTGGGACAGAACTACGAGCAGTACTTC. This encodes CASSLGQNYEQYF.

This rearrangement joins TRBV27 to TRBJ2-5; D possibly corresponds to TRBD2 (6 bases). The V gene lost 6 bases and the J gene lost 5 bases, with 13 bases spanning the gap. This CDR3 has 13 residues. Per germline, CDR1 MNHEY and CDR2 SMNVEV (reference sequence). CDR3 amino acids: CASSAGRVETQYF. As DNA, the CDR3 is TGTGCCAGCAGCGCGGGGCGCGTGGAGACCCAGTACTTC.

The chain links TRBV7-2 to TRBJ2-1, with 8 bases lining up with TRBD2. Germline CDR1 is SGHTA and CDR2 is FQGNSA. The CDR3 length is 18 residues. The V and J ends lost 0 bases and 5 bases, in that order; junction bases with no gene match: 12. The CDR3 bases are TGTGCCAGCAGCTTAGCGCTGCCAGCGGGAGCGGTCGACAATGAGCAGTTCTTC. As protein: CASSLALPAGAVDNEQFF.

The gene calls are TRBV5-1 and TRBJ2-7; 7 positions agree with TRBD2. Germline V CDR1 and CDR2: SGHRS, YFSETQ. CDR3 length equals 15 residues. The trim removed 0 bases at V and 2 bases at J, leaving 5 bases unmatched. The CDR3 DNA reads TGCGCCAGCAGCTTGGGGGCTAGCGGCGCCTACGAGCAGTACTTC. Protein sequence: CASSLGASGAYEQYF.

This clone was recorded only once. The chain links TRBV28 to TRBJ1-1; 9 bases map to TRBD1. Germline CDR1 reads MDHEN; CDR2 reads SYDVKM. Trimming cost V 5 bases and J 11 bases; bases outside gene matches: 6. The CDR3 runs 12 residues. The CDR3 spells CASSTGGAAAFF. CDR3 bases: TGTGCCAGCAGTACAGGGGGCGCGGCCGCTTTCTTT.

This clone was observed a single time. One junction end disagrees with the germline gene, perhaps due to a read error. V usage is TRBV2 and J usage is TRBJ2-1; 9 positions match TRBD1. Germline-derived CDR1 and CDR2 are SNHLY and FYNNEI. CDR3 size: 15 residues. CDR3 sequence reads: CASRAGQGTYDEQFF. CDR3 nucleotide sequence: TGTGCCAGCAGAGCAGGACAGGGGACCTACGATGAGCAGTTCTTC.

V is TRBV5-1 and J is TRBJ2-5; possible D gene TRBD1, 6 bases. Germline V gene sequence: CDR1 SGHRS, CDR2 YFSETQ. Trimming took off 4 bases at V and 2 bases at J, with 12 bases between the two ends. The CDR3 runs 14 residues. DNA of the CDR3: TGCGCCAGCAGCGCCGGGACACAACAAGAGACCCAGTACTTC. It specifies CASSAGTQQETQYF.

V usage is TRBV29-1 and J usage is TRBJ2-5, with D unresolved. The V end lost 4 bases, the J end lost 1 base, and 7 bases lay between the germline ends. Germline assignment: CDR1 SQVTM and CDR2 ANQGSEA. The CDR3 totals 12 residues. The CDR3 is CSVVRSQETQYF. CDR3 nucleotide sequence: TGCAGCGTTGTGAGGAGCCAAGAGACCCAGTACTTC.

On this clone itself: A junction boundary mismatches the germline segment, possibly from a read error. The rearrangement uses TRBV7-7 and TRBJ2-2; 10 bases agree with TRBD2. Germline values: CDR1 SSHAT, CDR2 FNYEAQ (reference sequence). The CDR3 is 16 residues long. The CDR3 sequence: CASSPIAGGNTGELFF. CDR3 sequence (DNA): TGTGCTAGCAGCCCCATAGCGGGGGGAAACACCGGGGAGCTGTTTTTT.

V gene TRBV6-1 combines with J gene TRBJ1-1; D possibly corresponds to TRBD1 (6 bases). The CDR3 is 13 amino acids. Germline assignment: CDR1 MNHNS and CDR2 SASEGT. The V end lost 2 bases, the J end lost 11 bases, and 15 bases lay between the germline ends. CDR3 coding DNA: TGTGCCAGCAGTGAACGCCCACACAGGGTGGCTTTCTTT. Translation: CASSERPHRVAFF.

J is TRBJ2-7 and V is TRBV27; 9 bases are shared with TRBD1. This CDR3 region has 15 residues. Germline loops: CDR1 MNHEY, CDR2 SMNVEV (reference sequence). V shed 7 bases and J 5 bases; nucleotides not matched to a gene: 12. CDR3 DNA sequence: TGTGCCAGCACCCGCCGGACAGGGGATGCCCACGAGCAGTACTTC. Its translation is CASTRRTGDAHEQYF.

The chain employs TRBV7-8 and TRBJ2-2; 8 positions agree with TRBD2. There are 16 residues in the CDR3. Germline CDR1 is SGHVS and CDR2 is FQNEAQ. Trimming cost V 6 bases and J 0 bases; bases outside gene matches: 6. As DNA, the CDR3 is TGTGCCAGCAGTCCCCATAGCGGGGCGAACACCGGGGAGCTGTTTTTT. Protein: CASSPHSGANTGELFF.

The chain couples TRBV25-1 to TRBJ1-3; perhaps TRBD1 as D (6 bases). CDR1 and CDR2 from the germline V gene are MGHDK and SYGVNS. The length of the CDR3 is 14 residues. With 6 bases removed from V and 8 bases from J, the gap between germline ends came to 17 bases. The CDR3 nucleotides read TGTGCCAGCAGCCCACCAGGGGTGGTAGACACCATATATTTT. It yields the protein CASSPPGVVDTIYF. The full variable domain, with the rest looked up from reference TRBV25-1 and TRBJ1-3, is EADIYQTPRYLVIGTGKKITLECSQTMGHDKMYWYQQDPGMELHLIHYSYGVNSTEKGDLSSESTVSRIRTEHFPLTLESARPSHTSQYLCASSPPGVVDTIYFGEGSWLTVV.

This sequence joins TRBV28 and TRBJ2-2; 8 bases line up with TRBD1. The trim removed 6 bases at V and 10 bases at J, leaving 7 bases unmatched. This CDR3 region has 13 residues. CDR1 and CDR2 (germline): MDHEN, SYDVKM. The CDR3 DNA is TGTGCCAGCAGCGCAGGGGGCCGGGAGGAGCTGTTTTTT. It specifies CASSAGGREELFF.